Listed below are T cell receptor beta chains from one sample, sequenced in a study of cytomegalovirus exposure and HLA in healthy donors. Clones were read by immunoSEQ multiplex PCR, and TCRdb kept only the in-frame ones, dropping some. Of 150,000 to 200,000 clones listed, less than 85% are singletons. The specimen was PBMCs. These receptors all come from a man younger than 35 in good health and CMV-seropositive. CDR3s include the opening cysteine and the closing phenylalanine or tryptophan. A D gene is named only where the DNA matches it firmly. The listing skips clone size in some rows; elsewhere it reads once, few, many or a size class.

NA	TRBV28	TRBD2	TRBJ2-7	TGTGCCAGCAGCCCCTTCCTAGGTAGGACTAGCGGGAGCTCCTACGAGCAGTACTTC	CASSPFLGRTSGSSYEQYF
NA	TRBV4-1	TRBD1	TRBJ1-1	TGCGCCAGCAGCCAAGATGGACAGGGGGCCTTTGGTGAAGCTTTCTTT	CASSQDGQGAFGEAFF
NA	TRBV4-1	TRBD1	TRBJ2-1	TGCGCCAGCAGCCAAGGCCAGGGGGCGACTGAGCAGTTCTTC	CASSQGQGATEQFF
NA	TRBV28	TRBD1	TRBJ2-7	TGTGCCAGCAGTCCCTATACCGGGACAGCGTCCTACGAGCAGTACTTC	CASSPYTGTASYEQYF
NA	TRBV30	NA	TRBJ1-1	TGTGCCTGGAGTACAGCCCGGGGTACGAACACTGAAGCTTTCTTT	CAWSTARGTNTEAFF
NA	TRBV28	NA	TRBJ2-7	TGTGCCAGCAGTCCCCAGGGCTACGAGCAGTACTTC	CASSPQGYEQYF
few	TRBV28	TRBD1	TRBJ2-7	TGTGCCAGCAGTTCTCCGGGACAGCCCGTGTGGTACTTC	CASSSPGQPVWYF
NA	TRBV2	TRBD2	TRBJ2-1	TGTGCCAGCAGGGGGGAGGGCCGAAATGAGCAGTTCTTC	CASRGEGRNEQFF
once	TRBV6-5	NA	TRBJ1-1	TGTGCCAGCAGTTACTCGAACAGGCAGAACACTGAAGCTTTCTTT	CASSYSNRQNTEAFF
NA	TRBV5-1	TRBD2	TRBJ2-2	TGCGCCAGCAGCTCCGGGACTAGGGGCACCGGGGAGCTGTTTTTT	CASSSGTRGTGELFF
NA	TRBV13	TRBD2	TRBJ2-7	TGTGCCAGCAGCTTGACTAGCGGCTACGAGCAGTACTTC	CASSLTSGYEQYF
NA	TRBV28	TRBD2	TRBJ2-7	TGTGCCAGCAGTTTGGAGGGACTAGCGGCGTACTTC	CASSLEGLAAYF
NA	TRBV5-1	TRBD2	TRBJ2-7	TGCGCCAGCAGCCCTCTTCCCGGGACTAGCTCCTACGAGCAGTACTTC	CASSPLPGTSSYEQYF
NA	TRBV6-5	TRBD1	TRBJ1-5	TGTGCCAGCAGTTCCAGGGGGCTTGGCGGTCAGCCCCAGCATTTT	CASSSRGLGGQPQHF
NA	TRBV27	NA	TRBJ1-2	TGTGCCAGCAGTACATGGGAGGGGACGGCATATGGCTACACCTTC	CASSTWEGTAYGYTF
NA	TRBV7-9	NA	TRBJ1-1	TGTGCCAGCAGCTCCAGCCGCTTGGCTAGAACAACTGAAGCTTTCTTT	CASSSSRLARTTEAFF
NA	TRBV9	TRBD2	TRBJ2-3	TGTGCCAGCAGCGTAGGGACTAGCGGGTCAGATACGCAGTATTTT	CASSVGTSGSDTQYF
NA	TRBV5-1	NA	TRBJ2-2	TGCGCCAGCAGCTTGGAGGCGCGGGGCGGGGAGCTGTTTTTT	CASSLEARGGELFF
NA	TRBV6-5	NA	TRBJ2-7	TGTGCCAGCAGTATAGGACAGCAGTCCTACGAGCAGTACTTC	CASSIGQQSYEQYF
once	TRBV4-1	TRBD2	TRBJ2-1	TGCGCCAGCAGCCCCCCAGGTAGCGGGAGGGTGAATGAGCAGTTCTTC	CASSPPGSGRVNEQFF
NA	TRBV19	TRBD1	TRBJ1-5	TGTGCCAGTGGTGACGGACAGGGGGGTAGCAATCAGCCCCAGCATTTT	CASGDGQGGSNQPQHF
NA	TRBV29-1	TRBD2	TRBJ2-3	TGCAGCGTCAGACTAGCGGGAGGGCCGGGTACGCAGTATTTT	CSVRLAGGPGTQYF
NA	TRBV27	TRBD2	TRBJ2-7	TGTGCCAGCAGTCCCGAACCGGGACTAGCGTCATTGGGCGAGCAGTACTTC	CASSPEPGLASLGEQYF
NA	TRBV19	TRBD1	TRBJ1-5	TGTGCCAGTAGTATGGGACAGGGGATAAATCAGCCCCAGCATTTT	CASSMGQGINQPQHF
NA	TRBV29-1	NA	TRBJ2-7	TGCAGCGGGGCTACAGGCCTCGGCTACGAGCAGTACTTC	CSGATGLGYEQYF
NA	TRBV28	NA	TRBJ1-2	TGTGCCAGCAGCTATCCCTATGGCTACACCTTC	CASSYPYGYTF
NA	TRBV30	NA	TRBJ2-2	TGTGCCTGGCATGGGACGGGAGTACGGCTCGGGGAGCTGTTTTTT	CAWHGTGVRLGELFF
NA	TRBV28	TRBD2	TRBJ2-7	TGTGCCAGCACCCTAATTGGCGGGAGAGGTCACGAGCAGTACTTC	CASTLIGGRGHEQYF
NA	TRBV28	NA	TRBJ1-4	TGTGCCAGCAGTTTTTCCGGGAGCGAAAAACTGTTTTTT	CASSFSGSEKLFF
NA	TRBV7-3	TRBD2	TRBJ2-2	TGTGCCAGCAGCCCACGGGGACTAGCGGGAATCGACACCGGGGAGCTGTTTTTT	CASSPRGLAGIDTGELFF
NA	TRBV28	NA	TRBJ1-1	TGTGCCAGCAGTTTCTCAGGGGCCGTTGAAGCTTTCTTT	CASSFSGAVEAFF
NA	TRBV6-5	NA	TRBJ1-1	TGTGCCAGCAGTTACGAGGGATTGAACACTGAAGCTTTCTTT	CASSYEGLNTEAFF
once	TRBV5-1	NA	TRBJ2-7	TGCGCCAGCAGCCCGAGGGGAGGTAGGGTTCCCGAGCAGTACTTC	CASSPRGGRVPEQYF
NA	TRBV11-2	NA	TRBJ1-1	TGTGCCAGCAGCTTAGAGCCCGGTGGAGGCACTGAAGCTTTCTTT	CASSLEPGGGTEAFF
NA	TRBV2	NA	TRBJ1-3	TGTGCCAGCAGGATGGACAGCTCTGGAAACACCATATATTTT	CASRMDSSGNTIYF
NA	TRBV27	TRBD1	TRBJ2-5	TGTGCCAGCAGTCCGGAGACAGGGTTTTTGTTAGAGACCCAGTACTTC	CASSPETGFLLETQYF
NA	TRBV29-1	TRBD1	TRBJ1-4	TGCAGCGCCCAAGATGGACAGGGCCCTAATGAAAAACTGTTTTTT	CSAQDGQGPNEKLFF
NA	TRBV4-1	TRBD2	TRBJ2-1	TGCGCCAGCAGCCGCCCCCTAGCGGCCCATTTAAATGAGCAGTTCTTC	CASSRPLAAHLNEQFF
NA	TRBV27	NA	TRBJ2-7	TGTGCCAGCAGCTCCGCCTACGAGCAGTACTTC	CASSSAYEQYF
NA	TRBV11-2	TRBD2	TRBJ2-5	TGTGCCAGCAGCTTACCGGGGGGGGAGACCCAGTACTTC	CASSLPGGETQYF
NA	TRBV4-1	NA	TRBJ2-1	TGCGCCAGCAGCCCCGGACTCGTCTCCTACAATGAGCAGTTCTTC	CASSPGLVSYNEQFF
once	TRBV29-1	TRBD2	TRBJ2-7	TGCAGCGTTGAAGCCAAAGCCAGGACTAGCGGGAGCTACGAGCAGTACTTC	CSVEAKARTSGSYEQYF
NA	TRBV4-1	NA	TRBJ2-1	TGCGCCAGCAGCCAGATCAGGAATGAGCAGTTCTTC	CASSQIRNEQFF
once	TRBV6-1	NA	TRBJ1-1	TGTGCCAGCAGCTTCACCCAGACAAACACTGAAGCTTTCTTT	CASSFTQTNTEAFF